The rows below give T cell receptor beta chains drawn from one sample of a study of T cell responses to AZD1222 COVID-19 vaccine. The repertoire was sequenced with immunoSEQ multiplex PCR; TCRdb's copy has only in-frame clones and lacks some. This table has 90,000 to 100,000 clones, about nine tenths appearing once. Here the sequenced sample was peripheral blood, taken 28 days after the second AZD1222 dose. The receptor set was obtained from an adult who received the AZD1222 COVID-19 vaccine. CDR3s include the opening cysteine and the closing phenylalanine or tryptophan. A D gene is named only where the DNA matches it firmly. Some rows have no size entry. The others give once, few or many, or a class for an expanded clone.

TRBJ1-1 | TRBD1 | NA | TRBV9 | CASSVGGTGGTEAFF | TGTGCCAGCAGCGTAGGAGGGACAGGGGGCACTGAAGCTTTCTTT
TRBJ2-7 | NA | few | TRBV21-1 | CASSIPRPGQGNHEQYF | TGTGCCAGCAGCATACCACGACCGGGACAGGGGAACCACGAGCAGTACTTC
TRBJ1-6 | NA | NA | TRBV2 | CASNRDYNSPLHF | TGTGCCAGCAATAGGGACTATAATTCACCCCTCCACTTT
TRBJ1-6 | NA | NA | TRBV18 | CASSGLTPDSSYNSPLHF | TGTGCCAGCTCAGGACTCACACCGGACAGCTCCTATAATTCACCCCTCCACTTT
TRBJ2-7 | TRBD2 | NA | TRBV19 | CASSIDSGNSYEQYF | TGTGCCAGTAGTATAGATAGCGGGAACTCCTACGAGCAGTACTTC
TRBJ2-1 | TRBD1 | NA | TRBV18 | CASSPRGQERFQFF | TGTGCCAGCTCACCCAGGGGGCAGGAGCGGTTTCAGTTCTTC
TRBJ2-3 | TRBD2 | NA | TRBV11-2 | CASSPTMGGEREATDTQYF | TGTGCCAGCAGCCCGACAATGGGCGGTGAGCGGGAGGCTACAGATACGCAGTATTTT
TRBJ2-7 | NA | NA | TRBV5-5 | CASSPVVNTHEQYF | TGTGCCAGCAGCCCGGTGGTTAATACCCACGAGCAGTACTTC
TRBJ2-3 | TRBD1 | NA | TRBV10-3 | CAISESVGTGKHTQYF | TGTGCCATCAGTGAGTCGGTGGGGACAGGGAAGCATACGCAGTATTTT
TRBJ1-1 | TRBD1 | NA | TRBV6-6 | CASSYPQTGVHTEAFF | TGTGCCAGCAGTTACCCCCAGACAGGGGTCCACACTGAAGCTTTCTTT
TRBJ2-5 | TRBD2 | NA | TRBV6-1 | CASSDPPTGGGTQYF | TGTGCCAGCAGTGATCCTCCGACTGGCGGGGGGACCCAGTACTTC
TRBJ2-5 | TRBD2 | NA | TRBV2 | CASRALAELEGQYF | TGTGCCAGCAGGGCTCTAGCGGAACTCGAGGGCCAGTACTTC
TRBJ1-5 | NA | NA | TRBV5-5 | CASSFLNQPQHF | TGTGCCAGCAGCTTCTTAAATCAGCCCCAGCATTTT
TRBJ2-3 | TRBD1 | NA | TRBV7-9 | CASSLVDRVPTDTQYF | TGTGCCAGCAGCTTAGTCGACAGGGTCCCGACAGATACGCAGTATTTT
TRBJ2-1 | TRBD2 | once | TRBV27 | CASSSPRTSGRYEQFF | TGTGCCAGCAGTTCACCGAGGACTAGCGGGAGATATGAGCAGTTCTTC
TRBJ2-5 | NA | NA | TRBV3-1/TRBV3-2 | CASSQAVFGAATQETQYF | TGTGCCAGCAGCCAAGCGGTGTTTGGGGCGGCAACTCAAGAGACCCAGTACTTC
TRBJ2-7 | NA | NA | TRBV4-1 | CASSQGQSSYEQYF | TGCGCCAGCAGCCAGGGACAAAGCTCCTACGAGCAGTACTTC